Given below is one T cell receptor (beta chain) in context. What it recognizes is unknown. This sample is drawn from a study of T cells expressing NK-cell markers. Background on the study: The authors derived TCR beta repertoires from sorted CD3+CD56+NKG2C+, CD3+CD56+NKG2C- and CD3+CD56-NKG2C+ T cells.

TCRdb re-called the 5' RACE reads; one entry per CDR3 protein, DNA not given. This specimen shows about 260,000 distinct CDR3 sequences; the ten leading clones hold approximately 0.42%. Overall study results and limits: In roughly six donors, dominant CD3+CD56+NKG2C+ clonotypes ranked among the top 10 CD8+ clonotypes. One observes that, in a handful of donors, these clonotypes were also the leading ones within the CD3+CD56-NKG2C+ fraction.

The sequenced sample consisted of blood T cells: a sorted CD56 or NKG2C T cell subset, CD4+ or CD8+ T cells, or bulk PBMC T cells (not recorded which). The receptor was derived from a man between 18 and 35 years old in good health.

The CDR3: CSGQLGVDTEAFF. The rearrangement links TRBV29-1 to TRBJ1-1. This CDR3 is 13 amino acids long. CDR1 is SQVTM, CDR2 ANQGSEA, per germline.